This T cell receptor (beta chain) was found in a study of blood T cells in healthy people across ages. Together with a sample-barcoded 5' primer, a J-beta primer mix was included in a second PCR lasting roughly 7 to 11 cycles. TCRdb itself ran the 5' RACE reads through MiXCR, one entry per CDR3 protein. The data contain fewer than 900,000 distinct CDR3 sequences, roughly two fifths of them singletons. This CDR3 has 15 residues. V was shortened by 7 bases and J by 3 bases, with 16 bases between the two germline ends. Germline V gene data show CDR1 as MNHEY and CDR2 as SVGEGT. The sample consisted of blood. This clonotype was obtained from an older woman in good health. V is TRBV6-2 or TRBV6-3 and J is TRBJ2-1; D remains unclear. The CDR3 sequence is CASTPVGGYYNEQFF. In DNA, the CDR3 is TGTGCCAGCACACCCGTCGGCGGATACTACAATGAGCAGTTCTTC.